This TCR beta chain was identified during a study of monozygotic twins with cystic fibrosis. The wider study: Three micrograms of fragmented DNA underwent roughly 16 PCR cycles for library preparation.

Comment on this clone: The antigen is unknown.

Study outcomes and limitations: In 13 of 16 pairs, V gene usage was closest to the co-twin's. Low clonality (median roughly 0.009) suggested a mostly naive repertoire.

V lost 8 bases to trimming and J lost 3 bases, with 11 bases between them. The CDR3 sequence is 13 residues long. Germline assignment: CDR1 SGHVS and CDR2 FQNEAQ. Using immunoSEQ multiplex PCR, the repertoire was profiled, and TCRdb retains in-frame clones only, with some absent. The sample includes 30,000 or so clones, about 92% of them seen just once. The source material was blood. V and J are TRBV7-8 and TRBJ1-5, with a weak D call TRBD1 (6 bases). This clonotype originated in a girl under 10 years old with cystic fibrosis. The CDR3 loop is CASARDNNQPQHF. For the CDR3, the DNA is TGTGCCAGCGCACGGGACAACAATCAGCCCCAGCATTTT. The full variable domain, with the rest looked up from reference TRBV7-8 and TRBJ1-5, is GAGVSQSPRYKVAKRGQDVALRCDPISGHVSLFWYQQALGQGPEFLTYFQNEAQLDKSGLPSDRFFAERPEGSVSTLKIQRTQQEDSAVYLCASARDNNQPQHFGDGTRLSIL.